The sequence of this T cell receptor beta chain was determined in a study of cytotoxic CD8 clonotypes in ibrutinib-treated CLL. The V segment lost 5 bases and the J segment 2 bases; nucleotides outside the gene matches: 5. The V gene's germline CDR1 is GTSNPN and CDR2 SVGIG (reference sequence). CDR3 size: 14 residues. Libraries were prepared by immunoSEQ multiplex PCR; TCRdb keeps only in-frame clonotypes and omits some of them. The sample has about 160,000 clones, less than 85% seen once. The input for sequencing was PBMCs, taken after 24 months of ibrutinib treatment. This chain links TRBV30 with TRBJ1-2; the match to TRBD1 covers 10 bases. This TCR was sampled from a human donor with chronic lymphocytic leukemia. This CDR3 reads CAWGTGATNYGYTF. The CDR3 DNA follows: TGTGCCTGGGGGACAGGGGCGACAAACTATGGCTACACCTTC.